This T cell receptor (beta chain) was captured by sequencing in a study of T cells after yellow fever vaccination. Synthesis of TCR cDNA relied on 5'RACE template switching, which attached a universal primer site and UMIs. TCRdb used MiXCR to reprocess the 5' RACE reads, holding one entry per CDR3 protein. Of roughly 50,000 distinct CDR3 sequences listed, 7% to 8.5% were seen once; the top ten hold around 28%. The study's findings and limits: Repertoires sorted by FACS could include abundant clonotypes that are contaminants from the bulk population.

In its sample, this clonotype was seen many times. Its specificity is not known. The receptor's source is a young man who received the YFV17D yellow fever vaccine. Sequenced material: CD8+ T cells sorted from PBMCs, taken approximately 16 days after the first yellow fever vaccination.

The CDR3 is CASSVGGMPGEAFF. The CDR3 DNA reads TGTGCCAGCAGCGTGGGGGGAATGCCGGGTGAAGCTTTCTTT. V usage is TRBV9 and J usage is TRBJ1-1; D is perhaps TRBD1 (5 bases). The germline V gene encodes CDR1 SGDLS and CDR2 YYNGEE. V lost 2 bases to trimming and J lost 7 bases, with 15 bases between them. The CDR3 runs to 14 residues.